Below, 32 T cell receptor beta chains from the same sample are listed, as sequenced in a study of glioma-infiltrating T cells after dendritic cell vaccination (TCRdb year 2016). The library was produced with the immunoSEQ multiplex PCR assay. The table was pulled from immuneACCESS by TCRdb, which kept in-frame rearrangements only. Such tables lose some clones; where checked, under half of the loss comes from unresolved V genes, and the rest has no known cause. The sample yields tens of thousands of clones; around 83% were counted once. The leading ten clones occupy around 6.5% of the sample. This sample's time point label indicates: after dendritic cell vaccination, including at tumor progression/relapse. The source material was blood, sampled after dendritic cell vaccination. The source is a human donor with glioblastoma.

CDR3 sequence reads: CASSQSRENTEAFF. The CDR3, as DNA: TGTGCCAGCAGCCAAAGCAGGGAGAACACTGAAGCTTTCTTT. The V and J genes are TRBV5-4 and TRBJ1-1, with D perhaps TRBD1 (5 bases). The V gene lost 4 bases and the J gene lost 1 base, with 11 bases spanning the gap. CDR1 SGHNT and CDR2 YYREEE come from the germline V gene (reference sequence). This CDR3 region has 14 residues.

The genes are TRBV6-5 and TRBJ2-7; tentatively, D is TRBD2 (5 bases). The CDR3 sequence is 15 residues long. Germline assignment: CDR1 MNHEY and CDR2 SVGAGI. Between the trimmed V and J ends, which lost 2 bases and 9 bases, there was a span of 20 bases. CDR3 loop: CASSYEGTPGFGQYF. CDR3 nucleotide sequence: TGTGCCAGCAGTTACGAGGGCACCCCCGGTTTCGGGCAGTACTTC.

The J gene is TRBJ1-2, the V gene TRBV19; D gene uncertain. Germline CDR1 and CDR2: LNHDA and SQIVND (reference sequence). With 3 bases removed from V and 4 bases from J, the gap between germline ends came to 21 bases. The CDR3 is 17 amino acids. For the CDR3, the DNA is TGTGCCAGTAGTATGCAAGGTGGGCAGGCGTCCCTCTATGGCTACACCTTC. It encodes CASSMQGGQASLYGYTF.

The chain uses TRBV9 and TRBJ2-1; D remains unclear. The CDR3 has 13 amino acids. CDR1 and CDR2 (germline): SGDLS, YYNGEE. Trimming removed 0 bases from V and 6 bases from J, with 7 bases in between. CDR3 residues: CASSVATINEQFF. The DNA for the CDR3 is TGTGCCAGCAGCGTAGCAACAATCAATGAGCAGTTCTTC.

The CDR3 protein is CASSLAFSGEQYF. CDR3 nucleotide sequence: TGCGCCAGCAGCTTGGCCTTTTCGGGGGAGCAGTACTTC. The chain couples TRBV5-1 to TRBJ2-7, with D possibly matching TRBD2 (5 bases). The CDR3 spans 13 residues. Germline CDR1 is SGHRS and CDR2 is YFSETQ. V dropped 0 bases and J dropped 7 bases, with 11 bases sitting between them.

Only one count was recorded for this clone. The CDR3, as DNA: TGTGCCACCAGCAGAGATCGGGGGACGGGTTCCTACGAGCAGTACTTC. This gives the protein CATSRDRGTGSYEQYF. The chain links TRBV15 to TRBJ2-7, with D tentatively TRBD2 (6 bases). This CDR3 contains 16 residues. CDR1 and CDR2 from the germline V gene are LNHNV and YYDKDF (reference sequence). Trimming cost V 0 bases and J 1 base, with 13 bases left between them.

This clone was seen a single time. V gene TRBV6-5 combines with J gene TRBJ2-7; 9 bases align to TRBD1. V was pared by 2 bases and J by 4 bases, with 9 bases of the junction left unmatched. Germline loops: CDR1 MNHEY, CDR2 SVGAGI. The CDR3 length is 16 residues. The CDR3 here is CASSYNTGTGPYEQYF. The CDR3 DNA sequence: TGTGCCAGCAGTTACAACACCGGGACAGGGCCGTACGAGCAGTACTTC.

This chain connects TRBV6-5 to TRBJ1-2; perhaps TRBD1 as D (6 bases). The V end was cut by 2 bases, the J end by 7 bases, with 14 bases between. CDR3 length: 14 amino acids. Germline V gene lookup returns CDR1 MNHEY and CDR2 SVGAGI. In nucleotides, the CDR3 is TGTGCCAGCAGTTACACACGACAGGTCCCTGGCTACACCTTC. It is translated as CASSYTRQVPGYTF.

This chain joins TRBV6-1 and TRBJ1-1; 8 bases agree with TRBD1. Unmatched junction bases numbered 5, after V lost 7 bases and J lost 1 base. The CDR3 covers 14 residues. Germline V lookup: CDR1 MNHNS, CDR2 SASEGT. The CDR3 spells CASIDRGWNTEAFF. The CDR3 DNA reads as TGTGCCAGCATCGACAGGGGTTGGAACACTGAAGCTTTCTTT.

This clone has just a few counts. This rearrangement joins TRBV5-4 to TRBJ2-7; 7 bases fit TRBD1. With V trimmed by 4 bases and J by 5 bases, 12 bases remained unmatched. Germline CDR1 SGHNT, CDR2 YYREEE (reference sequence). This CDR3 has 15 residues. The CDR3 loop reads CASSRDRASSDEQYF. CDR3 DNA: TGTGCCAGCAGCCGCGACAGGGCCTCGTCTGACGAGCAGTACTTC. The whole variable domain, filled in from reference TRBV5-4 and TRBJ2-7, reads ETGVTQSPTHLIKTRGQQVTLRCSSQSGHNTVSWYQQALGQGPQFIFQYYREEENGRGNFPPRFSGLQFPNYSSELNVNALELDDSALYLCASSRDRASSDEQYFGPGTRLTVT.

CDR3 DNA sequence: TGTGCCAGCAGCCCCGCCAAAGGGGGAACAGATACGCAGTATTTT. This translates into CASSPAKGGTDTQYF. The chain is built from TRBV7-3 and TRBJ2-3, with a tentative D call TRBD1 (6 bases). Germline CDR1 and CDR2: SGHTA and FQGTGA. The CDR3 is 15 amino acids. V was shortened by 5 bases and J by 3 bases, with 15 bases between the two germline ends. Using reference TRBV7-3 and TRBJ2-3 for the parts outside the CDR3, the full variable domain is GAGVSQTPSNKVTEKGKYVELRCDPISGHTALYWYRQSLGQGPEFLIYFQGTGAADDSGLPNDRFFAVRPEGSVSTLKIQRTERGDSAVYLCASSPAKGGTDTQYFGPGTRLTVL.

The chain uses TRBV10-3 and TRBJ2-2; 9 bases are shared with TRBD1. The V segment lost 6 bases and the J segment 5 bases; nucleotides outside the gene matches: 4. The V gene's germline CDR1 is ENHRY and CDR2 SYGVKD. The CDR3 has 14 amino acids. The CDR3 DNA follows: TGTGCCATCAGACGGGACAGGGAGACCGGGGAGCTGTTTTTT. It yields the protein CAIRRDRETGELFF.

V usage is TRBV2 and J usage is TRBJ1-1; TRBD1 agrees at 11 bases. The CDR3 is 15 amino acids. CDR1 SNHLY and CDR2 FYNNEI come from the germline V gene. Trimming cost V 6 bases and J 0 bases; bases outside gene matches: 3. CDR3 sequence: CASRGTGGMNTEAFF. The CDR3 DNA reads as TGTGCCAGCAGGGGGACAGGGGGAATGAACACTGAAGCTTTCTTT.

This chain uses TRBV5-1 with TRBJ2-7; D gene unclear. The germline V gene encodes CDR1 SGHRS and CDR2 YFSETQ. The CDR3 covers 13 residues. V lost 0 bases and J 3 bases, leaving 7 bases between the germline ends. The CDR3 nucleotides read TGCGCCAGCAGCTTGGACGGAGACTACGAGCAGTACTTC. Its translation: CASSLDGDYEQYF.

CDR3 sequence (DNA): TGTGCCAGCAGCCCAGGGGTGCAGGAGACCCAGTACTTC. Translation: CASSPGVQETQYF. This sequence joins TRBV7-3 and TRBJ2-5; tentatively, D is TRBD1 (6 bases). Trimming left V 5 bases short and J 5 bases short, with 12 bases between. The germline CDR1 and CDR2 sequences are SGHTA and FQGTGA. The CDR3 is 13 residues long. The full variable domain, in which reference TRBV7-3 and TRBJ2-5 provide the parts outside the CDR3, is GAGVSQTPSNKVTEKGKYVELRCDPISGHTALYWYRQSLGQGPEFLIYFQGTGAADDSGLPNDRFFAVRPEGSVSTLKIQRTERGDSAVYLCASSPGVQETQYFGPGTRLLVL.

V and J are TRBV5-6 and TRBJ1-1; maybe TRBD1 (5 bases). The germline V and J ends were trimmed by 3 bases and 5 bases, with 23 bases remaining between them. CDR3 length equals 17 residues. CDR1 and CDR2 from the germline V gene are SGHDT and YYEEEE. The CDR3 reads CASSSDLRGGTRTEAFF. The CDR3 DNA reads as TGTGCCAGCAGCTCCGACCTCCGGGGGGGGACTAGAACTGAAGCTTTCTTT.

This chain uses TRBV5-1 with TRBJ2-3; 7 bases are a match to TRBD2. This CDR3 is built from 15 residues. CDR1 is SGHRS and CDR2 is YFSETQ in the germline V gene. The V and J ends lost 0 bases and 1 base, in that order; junction bases with no gene match: 2. CDR3 DNA sequence: TGCGCCAGCAGCTTGGCGGGGGGACGCACAGATACGCAGTATTTT. This encodes CASSLAGGRTDTQYF.

The genes are TRBV5-6 and TRBJ1-2; TRBD1 aligns across 8 bases. CDR1 is SGHDT and CDR2 is YYEEEE in the germline V gene. J lost 4 bases, V lost 2 bases, and 4 bases had no gene match. This CDR3 has 14 amino acids. Here the CDR3 DNA reads TGTGCCAGCAGCTTAGGACAGGGTTCCTATGGCTACACCTTC. Translation: CASSLGQGSYGYTF.

This clone was seen more than once but under ten times. V usage is TRBV2 and J usage is TRBJ2-1, with 8 bases aligning to TRBD2. The CDR3 spans 13 residues. V shed 7 bases and J 4 bases; nucleotides not matched to a gene: 3. Germline loops: CDR1 SNHLY, CDR2 FYNNEI. CDR3 sequence: CASTGLGYNEQFF. The CDR3 DNA follows: TGTGCCAGCACGGGACTAGGTTACAATGAGCAGTTCTTC.

This clone was recorded a few times. This chain joins TRBV9 and TRBJ2-1, with unresolved D. This CDR3 has 14 residues. The germline V and J ends were trimmed by 0 bases and 5 bases, with 9 bases remaining between them. Germline V CDR1 and CDR2: SGDLS, YYNGEE. DNA of the CDR3: TGTGCCAGCAGCGTAGGCCTAATCGACAATGAGCAGTTCTTC. Amino acid sequence: CASSVGLIDNEQFF.

The chain employs TRBV6-1 and TRBJ1-2; weak D call: TRBD1 (5 bases). Germline CDR1 and CDR2: MNHNS and SASEGT. The CDR3 length is 14 residues. V was clipped by 6 bases and J by 5 bases, with 16 bases between them. CDR3 loop: CASSPTAGQYGYTF. In DNA form, the CDR3 reads TGTGCCAGCAGCCCCACCGCAGGGCAATATGGCTACACCTTC.

By proportion, this clone is medium-sized. This rearrangement joins TRBV4-2 to TRBJ1-4; TRBD1 aligns across 10 bases. V was clipped by 4 bases and J by 1 base; unmatched bases: 9. Germline V CDR1 and CDR2: LGHNA, YNFKEQ. The CDR3 sequence is 18 residues long. As DNA, the CDR3 is TGTGCCAGCAGCCCTCGGGACAGGGGTTTGGGAACTAATGAAAAACTGTTTTTT. This translates into CASSPRDRGLGTNEKLFF.

This clone was observed a single time. The chain employs TRBV2 and TRBJ1-2, with TRBD1 as a possible D gene (5 bases). Germline V gives CDR1 SNHLY, CDR2 FYNNEI. This CDR3 spans 14 amino acids. Trimming removed 4 bases at V and 4 bases at J, with 13 bases between. CDR3: CASSAGNGFYGYTF. CDR3 DNA: TGTGCCAGCAGTGCAGGGAACGGATTCTATGGCTACACCTTC.

This clone has a single count. The CDR3 bases are TGTGCTAGTGGTCTCCCGGGACAGGGACGAGGACAAGAGACCCAGTACTTC. As protein: CASGLPGQGRGQETQYF. This chain connects TRBV12-5 to TRBJ2-5, with 9 bases aligning to TRBD1. The germline V gene has CDR1 LGHNT and CDR2 FRNRAP. Trimming took 5 bases from V and 2 from J; bases not matched to a gene: 12. This CDR3 spans 17 amino acids.

The chain carries TRBV4-1 and TRBJ2-7; 9 nucleotides align to TRBD1. CDR1 is MGHRA and CDR2 is YSYEKL in the germline V gene. The junction had 8 bases not matched to a gene; V was cut back by 6 bases and J by 2 bases. The CDR3 spans 15 residues. The CDR3 region has the DNA TGCGCCAGCAGTGATACCAACAGGGGGCCCTACGAGCAGTACTTC. Its translation is CASSDTNRGPYEQYF.

This chain uses TRBV2 with TRBJ2-2; 7 nucleotides agree with TRBD1. Germline values: CDR1 SNHLY, CDR2 FYNNEI. The CDR3 totals 15 residues. V dropped 4 bases and J dropped 6; count of bases not matched to a gene: 8. CDR3 amino acids: CASSADRAGSGELFF. CDR3 nucleotide sequence: TGTGCCAGCAGTGCAGACAGGGCAGGTTCCGGGGAGCTGTTTTTT.

This clone occurred once. The V gene is TRBV12-5, the J gene TRBJ1-2, with TRBD1 identical over 9 bases. This CDR3 contains 16 residues. J lost 4 bases, V lost 3 bases, and 9 bases had no gene match. The V gene's germline CDR1 is LGHNT and CDR2 FRNRAP. CDR3 nucleotides: TGTGCTAGTGGTTTAGGGGGGACAGGGACACTCTATGGCTACACCTTC. It translates to CASGLGGTGTLYGYTF.

The chain carries TRBV6-5 and TRBJ1-1; TRBD1 aligns across 12 bases. This CDR3 has 15 amino acids. After removal of 4 bases from V and 7 bases from J, the junction contained 7 bases not matched to a gene. Looked up from germline, CDR1 is MNHEY and CDR2 is SVGAGI. CDR3 sequence reads: CASSFSGTGGGEAFF. DNA of the CDR3: TGTGCCAGCAGTTTCTCCGGGACAGGGGGCGGTGAAGCTTTCTTT.

J is TRBJ2-3 and V is TRBV18, with 7 nucleotides matching TRBD1. In germline, CDR1 is KGHSH, CDR2 LQKENI. The CDR3 is 13 amino acids. V gave up 4 bases and J gave up 5 bases; unmatched junction bases: 3. The CDR3 DNA follows: TGTGCCAGCTCACGACAGGGCAGAGATACGCAGTATTTT. This gives the protein CASSRQGRDTQYF.

The gene calls are TRBV5-1 and TRBJ1-6; D is undetermined. Germline CDR1 SGHRS, CDR2 YFSETQ. V gave up 2 bases and J gave up 7 bases, with 10 bases separating them. CDR3 length equals 14 residues. CDR3 coding DNA: TGCGCCAGCAGCTTAGAGGGCCCAAATTCACCCCTCCACTTT. This encodes CASSLEGPNSPLHF.

The chain couples TRBV7-2 to TRBJ2-7, with D perhaps TRBD1 (6 bases). With 2 bases removed from V and 6 bases from J, the gap between germline ends came to 14 bases. Germline CDR1 and CDR2: SGHTA and FQGNSA. The CDR3 is 14 amino acids. The CDR3 here is CASSLSGVVSEQYF. The CDR3 DNA follows: TGTGCCAGCAGCTTATCAGGGGTTGTAAGCGAGCAGTACTTC.

The genes are TRBV5-1 and TRBJ2-3, with 10 bases matching TRBD2. The trim removed 5 bases at V and 5 bases at J, leaving 14 bases unmatched. Germline V gene sequence: CDR1 SGHRS, CDR2 YFSETQ. The CDR3 sequence is 17 residues long. CDR3 region: CASRGSSGGAVGDTQYF. CDR3 in DNA: TGCGCCAGCAGAGGCAGCAGCGGGGGGGCCGTTGGAGATACGCAGTATTTT. Using reference TRBV5-1 and TRBJ2-3 for the parts outside the CDR3, the full variable domain is KAGVTQTPRYLIKTRGQQVTLSCSPISGHRSVSWYQQTPGQGLQFLFEYFSETQRNKGNFPGRFSGRQFSNSRSEMNVSTLELGDSALYLCASRGSSGGAVGDTQYFGPGTRLTVL.